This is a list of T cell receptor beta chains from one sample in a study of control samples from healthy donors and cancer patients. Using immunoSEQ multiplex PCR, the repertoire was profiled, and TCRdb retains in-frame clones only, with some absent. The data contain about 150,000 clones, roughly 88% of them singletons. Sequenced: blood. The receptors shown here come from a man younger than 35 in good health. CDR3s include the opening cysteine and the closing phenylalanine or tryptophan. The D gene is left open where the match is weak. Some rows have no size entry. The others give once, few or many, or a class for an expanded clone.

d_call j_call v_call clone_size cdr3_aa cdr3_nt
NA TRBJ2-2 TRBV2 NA CASRAATTGELFF TGTGCCAGCAGAGCAGCGACCACCGGGGAGCTGTTTTTT
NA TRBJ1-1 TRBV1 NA CTSSQDRDRAPHTEAFF TGCACCAGCAGCCAAGACCGGGACAGGGCTCCTCACACTGAAGCTTTCTTT
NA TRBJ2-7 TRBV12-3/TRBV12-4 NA CASTPGLFAEQYF TGTGCCAGCACCCCTGGACTCTTCGCGGAGCAGTACTTC
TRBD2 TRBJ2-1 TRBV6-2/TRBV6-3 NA CASSSSGEAYNEQFF TGTGCCAGCAGTAGTAGCGGGGAGGCCTACAATGAGCAGTTCTTC
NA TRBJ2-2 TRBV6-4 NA CASSVTVTGELFF TGTGCCAGCAGTGTGACCGTCACCGGGGAGCTGTTTTTT
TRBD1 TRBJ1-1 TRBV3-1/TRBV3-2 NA CASSGRTGPNTEAFF TGTGCCAGCAGCGGACGGACAGGACCGAACACTGAAGCTTTCTTT
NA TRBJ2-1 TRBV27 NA CASSLSPTSSNEQFF TGTGCCAGCAGTTTATCGCCGACAAGTAGCAATGAGCAGTTCTTC
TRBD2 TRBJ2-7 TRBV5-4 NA CASSPTSGGAGEQYF TGTGCCAGCTCCCCTACTAGCGGGGGGGCCGGTGAGCAGTACTTC
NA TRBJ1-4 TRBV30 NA CAWSPRLGEKLFF TGTGCCTGGAGTCCCCGTTTAGGGGAAAAACTGTTTTTT
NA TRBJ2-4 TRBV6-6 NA CARGLQDAKNIQYF TGTGCCAGAGGCCTCCAGGATGCCAAAAACATTCAGTACTTC
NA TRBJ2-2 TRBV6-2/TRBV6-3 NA CASSYQQGGAGELFF TGTGCCAGCAGTTACCAGCAGGGTGGGGCCGGGGAGCTGTTTTTT
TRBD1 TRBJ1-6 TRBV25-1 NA CASRRQGDSPLHF TGTGCCAGCAGGAGACAGGGGGATTCACCCCTCCACTTT
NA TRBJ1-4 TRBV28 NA CASSLIGPKNEKLFF TGTGCCAGCAGTTTAATTGGACCGAAAAATGAAAAACTGTTTTTT
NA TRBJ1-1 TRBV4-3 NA CASSQLGRLNTEAFF TGCGCCAGCAGCCAACTCGGACGGTTGAACACTGAAGCTTTCTTT
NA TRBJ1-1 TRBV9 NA CASSVEGTGRAEAFF TGTGCCAGCAGCGTAGAGGGAACGGGCCGGGCTGAAGCTTTCTTT
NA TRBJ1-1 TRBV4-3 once CASSPLKGSRGTEAFF TGCGCCAGCAGCCCCCTTAAAGGGTCACGGGGCACTGAAGCTTTCTTT
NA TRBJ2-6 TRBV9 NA CASSVSGLDGANVLTF TGTGCCAGCAGCGTAAGTGGACTGGATGGGGCCAACGTCCTGACTTTC
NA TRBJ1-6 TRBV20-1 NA CSASINRVMDSPLHF TGCAGTGCTAGTATCAACAGGGTAATGGATTCACCCCTCCACTTT
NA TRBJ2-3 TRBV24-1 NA CATSETSTDTQYF TGTGCCACCAGTGAGACGAGCACAGATACGCAGTATTTT
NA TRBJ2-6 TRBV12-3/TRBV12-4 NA CASSLSGANVLTF TGTGCCAGCAGTTTATCTGGGGCCAACGTCCTGACTTTC
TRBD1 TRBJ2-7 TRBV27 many CASSLGSGGHEQYF TGTGCCAGCAGTTTAGGGTCAGGGGGCCACGAGCAGTACTTC
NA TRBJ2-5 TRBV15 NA CATSRDIKETQYF TGTGCCACCAGCAGAGATATAAAAGAGACCCAGTACTTC
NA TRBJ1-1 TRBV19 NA CASSIGQSAFF TGTGCCAGTAGTATAGGGCAGTCGGCTTTCTTT
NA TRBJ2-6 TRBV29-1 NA CSAWEGANVLTF TGCAGCGCCTGGGAGGGGGCCAACGTCCTGACTTTC
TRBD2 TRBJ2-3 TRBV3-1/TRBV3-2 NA CASSQERSGGDVISTDTQYF TGTGCCAGCAGCCAAGAGAGGAGCGGGGGAGACGTTATAAGCACAGATACGCAGTATTTT
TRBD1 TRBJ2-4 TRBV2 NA CASSPGQGPYF TGTGCCAGCAGCCCGGGACAGGGGCCTTACTTC
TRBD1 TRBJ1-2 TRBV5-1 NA CASSLQGAAGYTF TGCGCCAGCAGCCTACAGGGGGCCGCTGGCTACACCTTC
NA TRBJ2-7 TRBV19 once CASSIVVLPTYEQYF TGTGCCAGTAGTATAGTGGTCCTCCCGACCTACGAGCAGTACTTC
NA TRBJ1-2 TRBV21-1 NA CASSKALGGYGYTF TGTGCCAGCAGCAAAGCGCTGGGGGGCTATGGCTACACCTTC
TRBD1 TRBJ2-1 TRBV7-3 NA CASSLDRGEISEQFF TGTGCCAGCAGCTTGGACAGGGGCGAGATAAGTGAGCAGTTCTTC
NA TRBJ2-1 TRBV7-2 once CASSRSGDFKGEQFF TGTGCCAGCAGCAGATCAGGCGACTTCAAAGGGGAGCAGTTCTTC
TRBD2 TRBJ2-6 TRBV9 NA CASSVAKGLAGTNSGANVLTF TGTGCCAGCAGCGTAGCAAAGGGACTAGCGGGGACCAACTCTGGGGCCAACGTCCTGACTTTC
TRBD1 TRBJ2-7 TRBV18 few CASSLTTQGVDEQYF TGTGCCAGCTCCCTCACTACCCAGGGGGTTGACGAGCAGTACTTC
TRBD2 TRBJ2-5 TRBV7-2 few CASSSILGLAGGETQYF TGTGCCAGCAGCTCCATCCTAGGACTAGCGGGGGGGGAGACCCAGTACTTC
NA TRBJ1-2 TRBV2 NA CASSELAMADDSYTF TGTGCCAGCAGTGAACTCGCTATGGCGGACGATAGCTACACCTTC
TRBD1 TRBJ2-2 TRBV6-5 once CASSYEGAAGELFF TGTGCCAGCAGTTACGAGGGGGCCGCCGGGGAGCTGTTTTTT
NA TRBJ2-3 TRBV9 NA CASSVPAGPLLTDTQYF TGTGCCAGCAGCGTACCGGCAGGCCCACTACTCACAGATACGCAGTATTTT
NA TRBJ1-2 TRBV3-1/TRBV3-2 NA CASSQVRSYGYTF TGTGCCAGCAGCCAAGTTCGGAGCTATGGCTACACCTTC
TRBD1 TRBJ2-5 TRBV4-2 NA CASSQGPTGDQETQYF TGTGCCAGCAGCCAAGGGCCGACAGGGGATCAAGAGACCCAGTACTTC
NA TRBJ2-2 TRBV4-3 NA CASSHGLGPGELFF TGCGCCAGCAGCCACGGGCTCGGTCCCGGGGAGCTGTTTTTT
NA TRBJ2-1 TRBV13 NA CASSLATRTAYNEQFF TGTGCCAGCAGCTTAGCCACCAGGACAGCATACAATGAGCAGTTCTTC
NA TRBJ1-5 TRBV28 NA CASSLASRGNQPQHF TGTGCCAGCAGTTTAGCTTCGAGGGGCAATCAGCCCCAGCATTTT
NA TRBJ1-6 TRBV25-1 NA CASRRRALGSPLHF TGTGCCAGCAGGAGACGGGCTTTGGGTTCACCCCTCCACTTT
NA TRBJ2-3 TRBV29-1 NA CSVDKSLAGTDTQYF TGCAGCGTTGATAAGTCGCTAGCCGGCACAGATACGCAGTATTTT
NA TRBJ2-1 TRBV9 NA CASSGRWGVQVF TGTGCCAGCAGCGGACGTTGGGGGGTCCAAGTCTTC
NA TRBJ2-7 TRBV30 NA CAWKTYYEQYF TGTGCCTGGAAGACTTACTACGAGCAGTACTTC
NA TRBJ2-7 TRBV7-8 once CASSLSWPGDYEQYF TGTGCCAGCAGCTTAAGTTGGCCAGGGGATTACGAGCAGTACTTC
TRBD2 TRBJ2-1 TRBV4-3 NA CASSSSQRGGQQFF TGCGCCAGCAGCTCCTCCCAGCGGGGGGGCCAGCAGTTCTTC
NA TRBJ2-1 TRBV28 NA CASSTLPVEQFF TGTGCCAGCAGCACTCTCCCAGTTGAGCAGTTCTTC
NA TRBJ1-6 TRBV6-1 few CASSEYFRVSYNSPLHF TGTGCCAGCAGTGAATATTTCAGGGTCTCCTATAATTCACCCCTCCACTTT
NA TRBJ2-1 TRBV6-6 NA CASGRVYNEQFF TGTGCCTCGGGACGGGTCTACAATGAGCAGTTCTTC
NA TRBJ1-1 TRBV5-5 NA CASSLEGNTEAFF TGTGCCAGCAGCTTGGAAGGCAACACTGAAGCTTTCTTT
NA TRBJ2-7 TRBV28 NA CASTPLGRAYEQYF TGTGCCAGCACCCCCCTGGGACGGGCCTACGAGCAGTACTTC
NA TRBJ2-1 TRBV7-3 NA CASSLGGGNEQFF TGTGCCAGCAGCTTAGGCGGAGGCAATGAGCAGTTCTTC
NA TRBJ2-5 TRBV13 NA CASSLRGTQETQYF TGTGCCAGCAGCTTACGGGGGACCCAAGAGACCCAGTACTTC
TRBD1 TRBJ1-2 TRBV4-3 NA CASSLGQGGTYGYTF TGCGCCAGCAGCCTAGGACAGGGGGGAACCTATGGCTACACCTTC
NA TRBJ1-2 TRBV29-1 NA CSVAARGRATNYGYTF TGCAGCGTTGCCGCGCGGGGTAGGGCGACTAACTATGGCTACACCTTC
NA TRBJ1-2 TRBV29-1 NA CSVQRGNGYTF TGCAGCGTCCAGAGGGGGAATGGCTACACCTTC